Each of the 21 T cell receptor beta chains below was sequenced from the same sample in a study of OX40 agonist ivuxolimab in advanced cancers. Library method: the immunoSEQ multiplex PCR assay. Not all clones reach the TCRdb copy of this immuneACCESS table, which keeps in-frame sequences only. Checked studies attribute under half of the gap to unresolved V genes and leave the rest unexplained. The sample yields tens of thousands of clones; roughly nine tenths were counted once. Around 20% of the sample is in the top ten clones. Sequences were derived from CD4+ or CD8+ T cells sorted from blood, sampled in a trial of the OX40 agonist ivuxolimab. The receptors stem from an adult with an advanced solid tumor such as melanoma, head and neck, liver or kidney cancer.

The rearrangement uses TRBV19 and TRBJ1-6; D possibly corresponds to TRBD1 (5 bases). CDR3 length equals 15 residues. V was trimmed by 2 bases and J by 7 bases, leaving 12 bases between them. Germline CDR1 LNHDA, CDR2 SQIVND (reference sequence). The CDR3 is CASSISTGTNSPLHF. CDR3 DNA: TGTGCCAGTAGTATAAGTACAGGAACCAATTCACCCCTCCACTTT.

The chain is built from TRBV7-2 and TRBJ1-2; 7 positions match TRBD1. V dropped 1 base and J dropped 1; count of bases not matched to a gene: 3. Germline assignment: CDR1 SGHTA and CDR2 FQGNSA. The CDR3 spans 15 residues. In DNA, the CDR3 is TGTGCCAGCAGCTTAGTTGACAGGGATAACTATGGCTACACCTTC. This encodes CASSLVDRDNYGYTF.

The chain couples TRBV19 to TRBJ1-5; D not certain. The CDR3 runs to 14 residues. Germline V gene lookup returns CDR1 LNHDA and CDR2 SQIVND (reference sequence). The ends were cut back, 3 bases at V and 0 bases at J, with 6 bases in the middle. CDR3 region: CASSILSSNQPQHF. CDR3 coding DNA: TGTGCCAGTAGTATCCTGAGTAGCAATCAGCCCCAGCATTTT.

The chain combines TRBV15 with TRBJ2-1; D tentatively fits TRBD1 or TRBD2 (5 bases each). Germline assignment: CDR1 LNHNV and CDR2 YYDKDF (reference sequence). This CDR3 comprises 15 residues. The V end lost 0 bases, the J end lost 6 bases, and 12 bases lay between the germline ends. CDR3 loop: CATSREIGTVNEQFF. The CDR3 nucleotides read TGTGCCACCAGCAGAGAGATAGGGACGGTCAATGAGCAGTTCTTC.

By share, this clone ranks as medium-sized. The V gene is TRBV4-2, the J gene TRBJ1-2; 10 positions match TRBD1. CDR3 size: 15 residues. Germline CDR1 reads LGHNA; CDR2 reads YNFKEQ. V lost 0 bases to trimming and J lost 7 bases; unmatched junction nucleotides: 5. The CDR3, as DNA: TGTGCCAGCAGCCAAGATCGAGACAGGGGGCCTGGCTACACCTTC. Protein product: CASSQDRDRGPGYTF.

The chain has TRBV27 and TRBJ2-7, with D perhaps TRBD1 (5 bases). V lost 1 base to trimming and J lost 2 bases, with 9 bases between them. Germline CDR1 reads MNHEY; CDR2 reads SMNVEV (reference sequence). The length of the CDR3 is 14 residues. CDR3 sequence reads: CASSLFQGTYEQYF. Written as DNA, the CDR3 is TGTGCCAGCAGTTTATTCCAGGGCACCTACGAGCAGTACTTC.

The V call is TRBV7-8, the J call TRBJ1-1, with 9 bases matching TRBD1. The junction had 6 bases not matched to a gene; V was cut back by 0 bases and J by 4 bases. This CDR3 contains 16 residues. The germline gives CDR1 SGHVS, CDR2 FQNEAQ. CDR3: CASSLAPKTGGTEAFF. DNA of the CDR3: TGTGCCAGCAGCTTAGCGCCAAAGACAGGGGGCACTGAAGCTTTCTTT.

The chain has TRBV5-5 and TRBJ2-7, with D possibly matching TRBD1 (6 bases). Per germline, CDR1 SGHKS and CDR2 YYEKEE (reference sequence). The CDR3 loop spans 13 amino acids. Trimming removed 4 bases from V and 2 bases from J, with 10 bases in between. The CDR3 reads CASSDDRPYEQYF. For the CDR3, the DNA is TGTGCCAGCAGCGACGACAGGCCCTACGAGCAGTACTTC.

V is TRBV5-4 and J is TRBJ1-2; weak D call: TRBD1 (6 bases). CDR1 SGHNT and CDR2 YYREEE come from the germline V gene (reference sequence). The CDR3 has 15 residues. Trimming shortened V by 5 bases and J by 4 bases, and 18 bases separated the two germline ends. Here the CDR3 DNA reads TGTGCCAGCAGTTCAGGGGTAGGGATTCTCTATGGCTACACCTTC. Its translation: CASSSGVGILYGYTF. Combining the CDR3 with reference TRBV5-4 and TRBJ1-2 gives the whole variable domain ETGVTQSPTHLIKTRGQQVTLRCSSQSGHNTVSWYQQALGQGPQFIFQYYREEENGRGNFPPRFSGLQFPNYSSELNVNALELDDSALYLCASSSGVGILYGYTFGSGTRLTVV.

The J gene is TRBJ1-1, the V gene TRBV5-1; D remains ambiguous. The V gene's germline CDR1 is SGHRS and CDR2 YFSETQ. V dropped 1 base and J dropped 3 bases, with 13 bases sitting between them. The CDR3 has 15 residues. Here the CDR3 reads CASSLFGIGDTEAFF. CDR3 bases: TGCGCCAGCAGCTTGTTTGGGATTGGGGACACTGAAGCTTTCTTT.

The V gene is TRBV5-6, the J gene TRBJ1-5, with unresolved D. With 1 base removed from V and 0 bases from J, the gap between germline ends came to 8 bases. Germline CDR1 reads SGHDT; CDR2 reads YYEEEE. The CDR3 sequence is 15 residues long. CDR3 protein: CASSLHGVSNQPQHF. Written as DNA, the CDR3 is TGTGCCAGCAGCTTGCACGGCGTTAGCAATCAGCCCCAGCATTTT.

The chain uses TRBV9 and TRBJ1-2; D is possibly TRBD1 (6 bases). With 1 base removed from V and 3 bases from J, the gap between germline ends came to 10 bases. The CDR3 is made up of 14 amino acids. Germline V gene lookup returns CDR1 SGDLS and CDR2 YYNGEE. Here the CDR3 DNA reads TGTGCCAGCAGCGTAAGGGGGGCGGACTATGGCTACACCTTC. This translates into CASSVRGADYGYTF.

The chain uses TRBV6-6 and TRBJ1-1; D unclear. Trimming took off 5 bases at V and 2 bases at J, with 12 bases between the two ends. The CDR3 sequence is 14 residues long. The V gene's germline CDR1 is MNHNY and CDR2 SVGAGI (reference sequence). CDR3 region: CASSLKTDNTEAFF. CDR3 DNA: TGTGCCAGCAGTCTAAAGACGGACAACACTGAAGCTTTCTTT.

This chain links TRBV18 with TRBJ2-3; D could derive from TRBD1 or TRBD2 (5 bases each). The ends were cut back, 6 bases at V and 2 bases at J, with 18 bases in the middle. The CDR3 is 16 amino acids. Germline values: CDR1 KGHSH, CDR2 LQKENI. The CDR3 DNA follows: TGTGCCAGCTCGTACCGGGACGTGATGTCCACAGATACGCAGTATTTT. This sequence encodes CASSYRDVMSTDTQYF.

The chain is built from TRBV19 and TRBJ2-7; TRBD2 aligns across 10 bases. The CDR3 length is 14 residues. CDR1 is LNHDA and CDR2 is SQIVND in the germline V gene (reference sequence). Trimming took 7 bases from V and 5 from J; bases not matched to a gene: 8. The CDR3 coding sequence is TGTGCCAGTACCTCACTAGCGGGGAAGGACGAGCAGTACTTC. Protein: CASTSLAGKDEQYF.

The J gene is TRBJ2-7, the V gene TRBV19, with 9 nucleotides matching TRBD1. V trimming: 8 bases; J trimming: 3 bases; junction bases outside the gene matches: 5. This CDR3 has 13 amino acids. Germline CDR1 LNHDA, CDR2 SQIVND (reference sequence). CDR3 protein: CASSGTGSYEQYF. CDR3 bases: TGTGCCAGTTCCGGGACAGGGAGCTACGAGCAGTACTTC. The full variable domain, with the rest looked up from reference TRBV19 and TRBJ2-7, is DGGITQSPKYLFRKEGQNVTLSCEQNLNHDAMYWYRQDPGQGLRLIYYSQIVNDFQKGDIAEGYSVSREKKESFPLTVTSAQKNPTAFYLCASSGTGSYEQYFGPGTRLTVT.

CDR3 bases: TGTGCCAGCAGCCAAGATCCCAACAATGAGCAGTTCTTC. Translating it yields CASSQDPNNEQFF. The rearrangement joins TRBV4-2 to TRBJ2-1, with no clear D. The V end lost 0 bases, the J end lost 5 bases, and 5 bases lay between the germline ends. The CDR3 covers 13 residues. Germline CDR1 and CDR2: LGHNA and YNFKEQ.

The chain has TRBV5-4 and TRBJ2-1; D may be TRBD1 or TRBD2 (5 bases each). The CDR3 is made up of 14 amino acids. Germline V gene sequence: CDR1 SGHNT, CDR2 YYREEE (reference sequence). Trimming took off 2 bases at V and 6 bases at J, with 12 bases between the two ends. Here the CDR3 reads CASSFEGPRNEQFF. The CDR3 DNA is TGTGCCAGCAGCTTCGAGGGGCCCCGCAATGAGCAGTTCTTC. The variable domain in full, with the rest retrieved from reference TRBV5-4 and TRBJ2-1, is ETGVTQSPTHLIKTRGQQVTLRCSSQSGHNTVSWYQQALGQGPQFIFQYYREEENGRGNFPPRFSGLQFPNYSSELNVNALELDDSALYLCASSFEGPRNEQFFGPGTRLTVL.

The genes are TRBV4-1 and TRBJ2-2; a weak D match, TRBD1 (6 bases). The CDR3 spans 15 residues. Trimming removed 4 bases from V and 4 bases from J, with 13 bases in between. In germline, CDR1 is MGHRA, CDR2 YSYEKL. The CDR3: CASSRGTGSTGELFF. As DNA, the CDR3 is TGCGCCAGCAGCCGAGGAACAGGGAGCACCGGGGAGCTGTTTTTT.

The chain is built from TRBV6-6 and TRBJ2-1; tentative D call: TRBD2 (5 bases). Germline V gene sequence: CDR1 MNHNY, CDR2 SVGAGI (reference sequence). V lost 6 bases and J lost 5, with 14 bases in between. The CDR3 totals 14 residues. The CDR3 here is CASSPTQLDNEQFF. The DNA for the CDR3 is TGTGCCAGCAGCCCCACTCAACTAGACAATGAGCAGTTCTTC.

The chain carries TRBV5-4 and TRBJ1-4, with 9 bases matching TRBD1. Losses at the gene ends were 2 bases for V and 4 bases for J; bases not matched to a gene: 6. CDR1 and CDR2 from the germline V gene are SGHNT and YYREEE (reference sequence). The length of the CDR3 is 16 residues. CDR3 residues: CASSFTGTGFNEKLFF. CDR3 DNA: TGTGCCAGCAGCTTTACCGGGACAGGGTTTAATGAAAAACTGTTTTTT.